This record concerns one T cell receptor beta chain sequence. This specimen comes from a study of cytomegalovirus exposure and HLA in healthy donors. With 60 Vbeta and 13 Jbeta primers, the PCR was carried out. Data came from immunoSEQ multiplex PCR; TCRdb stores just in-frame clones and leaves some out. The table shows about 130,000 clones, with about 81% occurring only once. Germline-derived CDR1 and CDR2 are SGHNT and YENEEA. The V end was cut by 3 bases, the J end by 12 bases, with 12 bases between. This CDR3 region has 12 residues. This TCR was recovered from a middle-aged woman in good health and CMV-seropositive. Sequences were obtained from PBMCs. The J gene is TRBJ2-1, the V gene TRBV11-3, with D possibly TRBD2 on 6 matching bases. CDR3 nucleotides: TGTGCCAGCAGCTTGGGAGGATCGGGGCAGTTCTTC. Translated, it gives CASSLGGSGQFF.